A single sample gave rise to the 16 T cell receptor beta chains below, sequenced in a study of blood T cell repertoires in COVID-19. TCRdb's table, derived via immunoSEQ multiplex PCR, lists solely in-frame clones and lacks some. The sample yields 410,000 or so clones, 80% to 90% seen once. Source material: peripheral blood. The receptor set was obtained from a woman in her twenties or thirties with active or convalescent COVID-19.

J is TRBJ2-3 and V is TRBV30; unclear D gene. V was clipped by 0 bases and J by 6 bases, with 10 bases between them. The CDR3 runs 13 residues. Germline V gene sequence: CDR1 GTSNPN, CDR2 SVGIG (reference sequence). CDR3 in DNA: TGTGCCTGGAGTGTGATCCAGTCCGATACGCAGTATTTT. Its translation is CAWSVIQSDTQYF.

The chain links TRBV6-5 to TRBJ1-1, with TRBD1 matching over 7 bases. The CDR3 sequence is 13 residues long. Trimming cost V 8 bases and J 6 bases; bases outside gene matches: 9. Germline V lookup: CDR1 MNHEY, CDR2 SVGAGI. CDR3 sequence reads: CASQDRVGAEAFF. CDR3 bases: TGTGCCAGCCAAGACAGGGTTGGCGCTGAAGCTTTCTTT.

CDR3 sequence reads: CASSPLPIVGGANQPQHF. The CDR3 coding sequence is TGTGCCAGCAGCCCCCTTCCCATCGTGGGAGGGGCCAATCAGCCCCAGCATTTT. This sequence joins TRBV4-2 and TRBJ1-5; D is perhaps TRBD1 (5 bases). CDR1 is LGHNA, CDR2 YNFKEQ, per germline. Trimming took off 4 bases at V and 3 bases at J, with 22 bases between the two ends. This CDR3 region has 18 residues.

The chain carries TRBV5-6 and TRBJ2-7; D is perhaps TRBD2 (5 bases). Trimming removed 4 bases at V and 2 bases at J, with 22 bases between. The CDR3 sequence is 17 residues long. Germline CDR1 SGHDT, CDR2 YYEEEE. The CDR3 region is CASSPPVYGSVAYEQYF. The CDR3 bases are TGTGCCAGCAGCCCCCCCGTATATGGTAGCGTGGCCTACGAGCAGTACTTC.

This rearrangement joins TRBV19 to TRBJ1-5; the D gene is possibly TRBD1 (6 bases). The CDR3 has 17 amino acids. Between the trimmed V and J ends, which lost 8 bases and 7 bases, there was a span of 27 bases. Germline CDR1 is LNHDA and CDR2 is SQIVND (reference sequence). CDR3 bases: TGTGCCAGTGCCTCCTTATCTTCGGGGGGCCCAAACCAGCCCCAGCATTTT. This gives the protein CASASLSSGGPNQPQHF.

This sequence joins TRBV27 and TRBJ2-2, with a weak D call TRBD1 (6 bases). The CDR3 is 13 residues long. The germline V and J ends were trimmed by 7 bases and 8 bases, with 14 bases remaining between them. The germline CDR1 and CDR2 sequences are MNHEY and SMNVEV (reference sequence). The CDR3 loop reads CASKPAGTGELFF. CDR3 DNA sequence: TGTGCCAGCAAGCCCGCTGGGACAGGGGAGCTGTTTTTT.

The CDR3 coding sequence is TGTGCCAGCTCACCCGTAGTTCTCCGGACAGGGTCTGTCTATGGCTACACCTTC. It is translated as CASSPVVLRTGSVYGYTF. The V gene is TRBV18, the J gene TRBJ1-2; 8 bases fit TRBD1. The V gene end was trimmed by 3 bases and the J gene end by 4 bases; junction bases not matched to a gene: 16. Germline values: CDR1 KGHSH, CDR2 LQKENI. The CDR3 has 18 residues.

A few counts support this clone. This chain joins TRBV6-1 and TRBJ1-2, with 7 bases that match TRBD1. Trimming removed 2 bases from V and 8 bases from J; junction bases left unmatched: 8. Looked up from germline, CDR1 is MNHNS and CDR2 is SASEGT. This CDR3 has 14 amino acids. CDR3: CASSETTGFGGYTF. CDR3 nucleotides: TGTGCCAGCAGTGAAACGACAGGGTTCGGCGGCTACACCTTC.

The rearrangement uses TRBV7-2 and TRBJ1-2; 9 nucleotides agree with TRBD1. In germline, CDR1 is SGHTA, CDR2 FQGNSA. V lost 5 bases, J lost 3 bases, and 7 bases stayed unmatched. The CDR3 extends over 15 amino acids. The CDR3 coding sequence is TGTGCCAGCAGCCCACTGGGACAGGGCGACTATGGCTACACCTTC. Residues: CASSPLGQGDYGYTF.

The V and J genes are TRBV11-3 and TRBJ2-7, with TRBD1 matching over 7 bases. Trimming at V came to 0 bases and at J to 0 bases, leaving 2 bases not matched to a gene. The germline V gene has CDR1 SGHNT and CDR2 YENEEA. The CDR3 extends over 15 amino acids. The CDR3 DNA is TGTGCCAGCAGCTTAGATGGGACAGACTCCTACGAGCAGTACTTC. Protein product: CASSLDGTDSYEQYF.

This clone was detected only a few times. The rearrangement uses TRBV11-2 and TRBJ1-2, with a weak D call TRBD1 (5 bases). Trimming cost V 2 bases and J 8 bases, with 18 bases left between them. CDR1 and CDR2 from the germline V gene are SGHAT and FQNNGV. The CDR3 loop spans 15 amino acids. CDR3 nucleotide sequence: TGTGCCAGCAGCTTATACGTTTCGGGGACTGACGGCTACACCTTC. This gives the protein CASSLYVSGTDGYTF.

The chain combines TRBV27 with TRBJ2-7; 9 bases are shared with TRBD1. Trimming took 4 bases from V and 9 from J; bases not matched to a gene: 13. Germline V gene data show CDR1 as MNHEY and CDR2 as SMNVEV (reference sequence). The CDR3 spans 15 residues. CDR3 protein: CASSSRQGEYDGQYF. Written as DNA, the CDR3 is TGTGCCAGCAGTTCCCGACAGGGGGAGTACGATGGGCAGTACTTC.

CDR3 loop: CASSFGGAGGGQETQYF. CDR3 in DNA: TGTGCCAGCAGCTTCGGGGGGGCCGGGGGCGGCCAAGAGACCCAGTACTTC. V gene TRBV5-4 combines with J gene TRBJ2-5; 8 bases line up with TRBD2. Germline loops: CDR1 SGHNT, CDR2 YYREEE (reference sequence). The CDR3 length is 17 residues. J was trimmed by 1 base and V by 2 bases; bases with no gene match: 10.

The chain couples TRBV2 to TRBJ1-6; possibly TRBD1 for D (6 bases). This CDR3 has 13 residues. Trimming pared 6 bases from V and 9 bases from J, leaving 12 bases between. CDR1 is SNHLY, CDR2 FYNNEI, per germline. The CDR3 region is CASSETGSSPLHF. DNA for the CDR3: TGTGCCAGCAGCGAAACAGGGTCTTCACCCCTCCACTTT.

The chain combines TRBV27 with TRBJ2-3; 8 nucleotides line up with TRBD1. This CDR3 contains 15 residues. The germline CDR1 and CDR2 sequences are MNHEY and SMNVEV (reference sequence). The V and J ends lost 5 bases and 5 bases, in that order; junction bases with no gene match: 9. CDR3 sequence (DNA): TGTGCCAGCAGTCAGATGCAGGGGGCGGTAGATACGCAGTATTTT. Translation gives CASSQMQGAVDTQYF.

V gene TRBV5-1 combines with J gene TRBJ1-1, with D possibly matching TRBD1 (5 bases). The germline V gene has CDR1 SGHRS and CDR2 YFSETQ. The V end lost 5 bases, the J end lost 1 base, and 9 bases lay between the germline ends. The CDR3 totals 13 residues. The CDR3 reads CASSWQGNTEAFF. The CDR3 coding sequence is TGCGCCAGCAGTTGGCAGGGGAACACTGAAGCTTTCTTT.